The rows below give T cell receptor beta chains drawn from one sample of a study of CD8+CD57+ T cells in acquired aplastic anemia. TCRdb analysed the reads with MiXCR anew, one entry per CDR3 protein. The sample records a few hundred thousand distinct CDR3 sequences, 25% to 40% being singletons. The sequenced material came from sorted CD4+, CD8+, or CD8+CD57+ T cells (not recorded which) from PBMCs. The source is a human donor with aplastic anemia. Both conserved end residues are part of each CDR3. The D gene is left open where the match is weak. Expanded clones are given a class, and other clones once, few, many or no size at all.

abundance,j_gene,len,v_gene,d_gene,CDR3nt,CDR3aa
few,TRBJ1-1,12,TRBV20-1,-,TGCAGTGCTGGCCGGCAGAACACTGAAGCTTTCTTT,CSAGRQNTEAFF
many,TRBJ2-7,15,TRBV2,-,TGTGCCAGCAGTGAAGACACCAAAGGGTCCTACGAGCAGTACTTC,CASSEDTKGSYEQYF
few,TRBJ1-5,16,TRBV18,TRBD1,TGTGCCAGCTCACCATATCGACAGGGGGCCAATCAGCCCCAGCATTTT,CASSPYRQGANQPQHF
once,TRBJ1-2,14,TRBV20-1,TRBD1,TGCAGTGCTAGTCTCGGGACAGCTAACTATGGCTACACCTTC,CSASLGTANYGYTF
once,TRBJ1-1,14,TRBV27,TRBD1,TGTGCCAGCAGTCCTTTAAGCTCACAGGGGTTTTCTTTCTTT,CASSPLSSQGFSFF
-,TRBJ1-5,16,TRBV6-1,-,TGTGCCAGCAGGGTGTCAGGCCCCCAGGATATACAGCCCCAGCATTTT,CASRVSGPQDIQPQHF
few,TRBJ1-2,12,TRBV24-1,-,TGTGCCACCTCGGTAGGGGAGGATGGCTACACCTTC,CATSVGEDGYTF
-,TRBJ2-7,15,TRBV25-1,-,TGTGCCAGCAGTTCCGGTAGGGGGAGCTCCTACGAGCAGTACTTC,CASSSGRGSSYEQYF
many,TRBJ2-7,14,TRBV20-1,-,TGCAGTGCTAGAGCGGGGGTCGATACCTACGAGCAGTACTTC,CSARAGVDTYEQYF
many,TRBJ1-2,12,TRBV7-9,-,TGTGCCAGCAGACCCGACATTTATGGCTACACCTTC,CASRPDIYGYTF
-,TRBJ1-4,15,TRBV20-1,-,TGCAGTGCTAGAGGAGGGGAATCGGCTAATGAAAAACTGTTTTTT,CSARGGESANEKLFF
-,TRBJ2-7,14,TRBV2,-,TGTGCCAGCAGATCAGACAGGAGGTCCTACGAGCAGTACTTC,CASRSDRRSYEQYF
-,TRBJ2-5,14,TRBV15,-,TGTGCCACCAGCAGGGGGACGGGGTCAGGGACCCAGTACTTC,CATSRGTGSGTQYF
-,TRBJ2-3,17,TRBV11-2,TRBD2,TGTGCCAGCAGCTTGAGCGGGGGGTCTCCTAGCACAGATACGCAGTATTTT,CASSLSGGSPSTDTQYF
-,TRBJ1-1,13,TRBV2,-,TGTGCCAGCAAAGTGACTAGGGAGACTGAAGCTTTCTTT,CASKVTRETEAFF
few,TRBJ1-5,15,TRBV27,-,TGTGCCAGCCGTTTGACCGGGAGGACGGAGGAGCCCCAGCATTTT,CASRLTGRTEEPQHF
few,TRBJ2-7,12,TRBV24-1,-,TGTGCCACCAGAGACGGACTTTACGAGCAGTACTTC,CATRDGLYEQYF
many,TRBJ1-1,15,TRBV7-8,TRBD1,TGTGCCAGCAGCGGACTACAGGGGAGGAACACTGAAGCTTTCTTT,CASSGLQGRNTEAFF
-,TRBJ1-2,14,TRBV7-2,-,TGTGCCTGGAGTGTAGTGGAGTCTAACTATGGCTACACCTTC,CAWSVVESNYGYTF
few,TRBJ1-2,13,TRBV30,-,TGTGCCTGGGCGACAATGGACGGCTATGGCTACACCTTC,CAWATMDGYGYTF
many,TRBJ2-7,17,TRBV9,-,TGTGCCAGCAGCGTAGATTCAGGGTCAGCAAACTCCTACGAGCAGTACTTC,CASSVDSGSANSYEQYF
-,TRBJ2-7,13,TRBV28,TRBD1,TGTGCCAGCAGAGGACAGGGGGCGGACGAGCAGTACTTC,CASRGQGADEQYF
-,TRBJ2-7,15,TRBV12-3/TRBV12-4,TRBD1,TGTGCCAGCAGTTCCGGGACAGCAAGACCCCACGAGCAGTACTTC,CASSSGTARPHEQYF
-,TRBJ2-2,14,TRBV20-1,TRBD2,TGCAGTGCTACGACTAGCGGGAACACCGGGGAGCTGTTTTTT,CSATTSGNTGELFF
many,TRBJ2-7,12,TRBV10-1,-,TGCGCCAGCAGTGTGGCCGGGCGGGTGCAGTACTTC,CASSVAGRVQYF
-,TRBJ2-1,15,TRBV11-2,TRBD2,TGTGACAGCAGCTTGGGCGGGAGAGTAAGCAATGAGCAGTTCTTC,CDSSLGGRVSNEQFF
-,TRBJ1-1,14,TRBV5-5,-,TGTGCCAGCAGCTTGACCGGGACTATCACTGAAGCTTTCTTT,CASSLTGTITEAFF
-,TRBJ1-2,13,TRBV24-1,-,TGTGCCACCAGTGATTATGGGCGGCATGGCTACACCTTC,CATSDYGRHGYTF
-,TRBJ1-6,17,TRBV4-1,TRBD1,TGCGCCAGCAGCCAAGCCGTGACAGGGGCTTTCGGTACACCCCTCCACTTT,CASSQAVTGAFGTPLHF
-,TRBJ2-7,13,TRBV20-1,TRBD2,TGCAGTGCCGGGTCAGCGGGAGGCTACGAGCAGTACTTC,CSAGSAGGYEQYF